A single sample gave rise to the 25 T cell receptor beta chains below, sequenced in a study of blood T cells in healthy people across ages. A second PCR of 7 to 11 cycles used a sample-barcoded 5' primer and a J-beta primer mix. TCRdb re-derived calls from the 5' RACE reads in MiXCR, one entry per CDR3 protein. The sample lists 750,000 to 850,000 distinct CDR3 sequences; 20% to 25% were seen once. These records were also assigned to another study, of T cells of mothers and their children.

The sample comprised blood. These TCRs come from a boy aged 5-17 years in good health.

Only a few counts were recorded for this clonotype. The V gene is TRBV5-8, the J gene TRBJ2-1; D is uncertain. V shed 2 bases and J shed 0 bases, with 9 bases lying between them. Germline-derived CDR1 and CDR2 are SGHTS and YDEGEE. The CDR3 loop spans 15 amino acids. The CDR3 spells CASSFEFGSYNEQFF. The CDR3 DNA reads as TGTGCCAGCAGCTTCGAATTCGGCTCCTACAATGAGCAGTTCTTC.

Only a few counts were recorded for this clonotype. For the CDR3, the DNA is TGTGCCAGCAGTTTACTGAGGGGGCGCCTCACAGATACGCAGTATTTT. Protein product: CASSLLRGRLTDTQYF. The chain links TRBV28 to TRBJ2-3; 7 positions match TRBD1. Trimming took 2 bases from V and 2 from J; bases not matched to a gene: 7. Germline V lookup: CDR1 MDHEN, CDR2 SYDVKM. The CDR3 covers 16 residues.

The V call is TRBV3-1, the J call TRBJ2-2, with D possibly being TRBD1 (6 bases). CDR1 and CDR2 from the germline V gene are LGHDT and YNNKEL (reference sequence). The CDR3 loop spans 12 amino acids. V dropped 11 bases and J dropped 0 bases, with 7 bases sitting between them. The CDR3 loop is CAGTSNTGELFF. Written as DNA, the CDR3 is TGTGCCGGGACATCGAACACCGGGGAGCTGTTTTTT.

This clonotype was found a few times. This rearrangement joins TRBV6-5 to TRBJ2-7; D unclear. V lost 2 bases and J lost 2, with 7 bases in between. Germline values: CDR1 MNHEY, CDR2 SVGAGI. The CDR3 is 13 residues long. The CDR3 DNA reads TGTGCCAGCAGTTACGGACGGACCTACGAGCAGTACTTC. The encoded protein is CASSYGRTYEQYF.

This clonotype was recorded a few times. This rearrangement joins TRBV4-3 to TRBJ2-1, with 12 bases aligning to TRBD1. The J call could be wrong; TRBJ2-5 is a better fit for the DNA end. CDR1 and CDR2 from the germline V gene are LGHNA and YSLEER. The CDR3 sequence is 14 residues long. This CDR3 is CASGGQGASETQYF. The CDR3 region has the DNA TGCGCCAGCGGGGGACAGGGGGCCTCAGAGACCCAGTACTTC.

A remark on this clonotype: The junction departs from the called germline gene at one end, perhaps through a read error. The chain employs TRBV18 and TRBJ1-3; TRBD1 matches 12 bases. The germline V gene has CDR1 KGHSH and CDR2 LQKENI. The CDR3 runs to 17 residues. The CDR3 bases are TGTGCCAGCTCACCACCGGGACAGGGGGCATCTGGAAACACCACATATTTT. Its protein is CASSPPGQGASGNTTYF.

The chain links TRBV4-1 to TRBJ2-5; D ambiguous. This CDR3 is 14 amino acids long. Germline V lookup: CDR1 MGHRA, CDR2 YSYEKL. Deletions cut 2 bases from V and 9 bases from J, with 16 bases between. The CDR3, as DNA: TGCGCCAGCAGCCAACCTGGCGCCTCTGACGCCCAGTACTTC. Encoded protein: CASSQPGASDAQYF.

This clonotype was seen more than once but under ten times. The chain uses TRBV19 and TRBJ1-3; D unclear. The V and J ends lost 8 bases and 0 bases respectively, with 8 bases between them. The CDR3 has 13 residues. CDR1 is LNHDA, CDR2 SQIVND, per germline (reference sequence). CDR3 bases: TGTGCCAGTGGGATAAGCTCTGGAAACACCATATATTTT. It is translated as CASGISSGNTIYF.

There are a few counts of this clonotype. The V gene is TRBV20-1, the J gene TRBJ1-5; 9 bases match TRBD1. Germline V lookup: CDR1 DFQATT, CDR2 SNEGSKA (reference sequence). This CDR3 has 17 amino acids. V gave up 3 bases and J gave up 5 bases; unmatched junction bases: 14. The CDR3 region has the DNA TGCAGTGCTAGGGCGCCGACTCGGACAGGGGTCCATCAGCCCCAGCATTTT. Its protein product is CSARAPTRTGVHQPQHF.

This clonotype showed up just a few times. The chain links TRBV28 to TRBJ2-3; maybe TRBD2 (5 bases). Germline V lookup: CDR1 MDHEN, CDR2 SYDVKM. V lost 3 bases and J 2 bases, leaving 15 bases between the germline ends. CDR3 length: 16 residues. The CDR3 bases are TGTGCCAGCAGTTTTCCCGCTGAGGGCTCCACAGATACGCAGTATTTT. This codes for CASSFPAEGSTDTQYF.

The V gene is TRBV28, the J gene TRBJ1-1, with TRBD1 as a possible D gene (5 bases). The V gene's germline CDR1 is MDHEN and CDR2 SYDVKM. The CDR3 sequence is 15 residues long. Trimming removed 5 bases at V and 0 bases at J, with 13 bases between. CDR3 sequence: CASSPRGLMNTEAFF. The DNA of the CDR3 is TGTGCCAGCAGTCCCCGGGGACTGATGAACACTGAAGCTTTCTTT.

V and J are TRBV27 and TRBJ1-4; 9 bases line up with TRBD1. The V segment lost 6 bases and the J segment 5 bases; nucleotides outside the gene matches: 7. The germline CDR1 and CDR2 sequences are MNHEY and SMNVEV (reference sequence). The CDR3 is 15 residues long. The CDR3: CASSPSGTGNEKLFF. Here the CDR3 DNA reads TGTGCCAGCAGCCCCTCCGGGACAGGGAATGAAAAACTGTTTTTT. Drawing the rest from reference TRBV27 and TRBJ1-4, the complete variable domain is EAQVTQNPRYLITVTGKKLTVTCSQNMNHEYMSWYRQDPGLGLRQIYYSMNVEVTDKGDVPEGYKVSRKEKRNFPLILESPSPNQTSLYFCASSPSGTGNEKLFFGSGTQLSVL.

V and J are TRBV20-1 and TRBJ2-4, with no clear D. The germline V and J ends were trimmed by 7 bases and 1 base, with 14 bases remaining between them. The germline V gene has CDR1 DFQATT and CDR2 SNEGSKA (reference sequence). This CDR3 has 14 residues. CDR3 coding DNA: TGCAGTGAACGGAGAGAAGTGGCCAAAAACATTCAGTACTTC. This sequence encodes CSERREVAKNIQYF.

This clonotype was detected a few times. In nucleotides, the CDR3 is TGTGCCAGCAGCCCCGACAGGGTAAGCCGGAGGTCCACCGGGGAGCTGTTTTTT. Its translation: CASSPDRVSRRSTGELFF. This sequence joins TRBV6-2 or TRBV6-3 and TRBJ2-2; 7 nucleotides agree with TRBD1. Unmatched junction bases numbered 17, after V lost 6 bases and J lost 4 bases. CDR1 and CDR2 from the germline V gene are MNHEY and SVGEGT. The CDR3 covers 18 residues.

This clonotype was picked up a small number of times. The chain is built from TRBV9 and TRBJ1-2; D is unresolved. Germline CDR1 and CDR2: SGDLS and YYNGEE. Trimming took off 0 bases at V and 8 bases at J, with 8 bases between the two ends. The CDR3 runs to 12 residues. The CDR3 is CASSVDGRGYTF. The CDR3 nucleotides are TGTGCCAGCAGCGTAGATGGCAGGGGCTACACCTTC.

This clonotype was detected only a few times. This chain uses TRBV7-2 with TRBJ1-5; D is ambiguous. Trimming removed 1 base from V and 1 base from J, with 8 bases in between. The V gene's germline CDR1 is SGHTA and CDR2 FQGNSA. CDR3 size: 15 residues. In DNA, the CDR3 is TGTGCCAGCAGCTTAGAGGGAAGGAGCAATCAGCCCCAGCATTTT. It yields the protein CASSLEGRSNQPQHF.

This clonotype was seen a single time. V is TRBV20-1 and J is TRBJ2-3, with TRBD2 as a possible D gene (7 bases). CDR1 DFQATT and CDR2 SNEGSKA come from the germline V gene (reference sequence). V lost 0 bases, J lost 5 bases, and 18 bases lay in between. CDR3 length: 16 residues. CDR3 residues: CSARDFYRGAIDTQYF. As DNA, the CDR3 is TGCAGTGCTAGAGATTTTTATCGGGGGGCTATAGATACGCAGTATTTT.

The chain uses TRBV5-1 and TRBJ1-1, with a weak D call TRBD1 (6 bases). The CDR3 spans 16 residues. V was clipped by 1 base and J by 5 bases, with 18 bases between them. Germline V gene sequence: CDR1 SGHRS, CDR2 YFSETQ. This CDR3 is CASSLFSAGGGTEAFF. For the CDR3, the DNA is TGCGCCAGCAGCTTGTTTTCGGCGGGGGGCGGGACTGAAGCTTTCTTT.

This clonotype showed up just a few times. This sequence joins TRBV7-3 and TRBJ2-3; possible D gene TRBD1, 5 bases. V lost 5 bases and J lost 5, with 11 bases in between. CDR1 is SGHTA, CDR2 FQGTGA, per germline. The CDR3 length is 13 residues. CDR3 sequence (DNA): TGTGCCAGCAGCACAGGCCTCGGAGATACGCAGTATTTT. Translation: CASSTGLGDTQYF.

This rearrangement joins TRBV6-6 to TRBJ1-4, with 10 positions matching TRBD1. This CDR3 contains 16 residues. Germline CDR1 MNHNY, CDR2 SVGAGI (reference sequence). The V and J ends lost 7 bases and 7 bases, in that order; junction bases with no gene match: 12. The CDR3 bases are TGTGCCAGCACCACTCAACGGGACAGGGGAAGTGAAAAACTGTTTTTT. This translates into CASTTQRDRGSEKLFF.

The chain joins TRBV3-1 to TRBJ2-4; 8 bases map to TRBD1. Trimming cost V 4 bases and J 2 bases; bases outside gene matches: 7. CDR3 length equals 16 residues. The germline V gene encodes CDR1 LGHDT and CDR2 YNNKEL (reference sequence). The CDR3 nucleotides read TGTGCCAGCAGCCGTGCAGGGGGCGGACCCAAAAACATTCAGTACTTC. Protein sequence: CASSRAGGGPKNIQYF.

The chain is built from TRBV12-3 or TRBV12-4 and TRBJ2-1; 12 bases are a match to TRBD2. The CDR3 contains 20 residues. J was trimmed by 0 bases and V by 3 bases; bases with no gene match: 12. The CDR3 coding sequence is TGTGCCAGCAGTTTTGGGTCATGGACTAGCGGGACACACTCCTACAATGAGCAGTTCTTC. Translated: CASSFGSWTSGTHSYNEQFF.

The V call is TRBV15, the J call TRBJ2-6; 7 bases align to TRBD1. The CDR3 runs to 19 residues. Unmatched junction bases numbered 14, after V lost 3 bases and J lost 3 bases. The V gene's germline CDR1 is LNHNV and CDR2 YYDKDF (reference sequence). The CDR3 bases are TGTGCCACCAGCAGTGAAACCGACAGGGCACTGGGTGGGGCCAACGTCCTGACTTTC. Amino acids: CATSSETDRALGGANVLTF.

This clonotype was observed a handful of times. The chain links TRBV12-3 or TRBV12-4 to TRBJ2-7; TRBD2 is a possible D gene (6 bases). This CDR3 contains 13 residues. V lost 5 bases and J 4 bases, leaving 12 bases between the germline ends. Here the CDR3 DNA reads TGTGCCAGCAGTCCGAGGAGGGCTTACGAGCAGTACTTC. Protein sequence: CASSPRRAYEQYF.

The chain employs TRBV4-3 and TRBJ1-2; D is unresolved. This CDR3 contains 14 residues. Per the germline V gene, CDR1 is LGHNA and CDR2 is YSLEER. The germline V and J ends were trimmed by 0 bases and 1 base, with 6 bases remaining between them. CDR3 residues: CASSQDRNNYGYTF. In nucleotides, the CDR3 is TGCGCCAGCAGCCAAGATCGAAATAACTATGGCTACACCTTC.